This TCR beta chain is from a study of human T cells and chemical hapten exposure. TCRdb used MiXCR to reprocess the RACE reads, holding one entry per CDR3 protein. The sample has a few hundred thousand distinct CDR3 sequences, about 9% seen once. The CDR3 has 15 amino acids. CDR1 is SEHNR and CDR2 is FQNEAQ in the germline V gene (reference sequence). The V gene lost 1 base and the J gene lost 5 bases, with 14 bases spanning the gap. This clonotype was observed a handful of times. Time point indicated: pre-sensitization, week 0. Treatment of the sample: therapeutic diphenylcyclopropenone sensitization with weekly scalp DPC.

The sample here was whole blood, taken in connection with sensitization to the hapten diphenylcyclopropenone (DPC). This sequence originates from a woman in her forties with alopecia areata. Some clones in this sample may be carry-over from other donors' samples. The V and J genes are TRBV7-9 and TRBJ2-5; D gene uncertain. CDR3 coding DNA: TGTGCCAGCAGCTTAGGTCATCACGGTTCTGAGACCCAGTACTTC. It translates to CASSLGHHGSETQYF.